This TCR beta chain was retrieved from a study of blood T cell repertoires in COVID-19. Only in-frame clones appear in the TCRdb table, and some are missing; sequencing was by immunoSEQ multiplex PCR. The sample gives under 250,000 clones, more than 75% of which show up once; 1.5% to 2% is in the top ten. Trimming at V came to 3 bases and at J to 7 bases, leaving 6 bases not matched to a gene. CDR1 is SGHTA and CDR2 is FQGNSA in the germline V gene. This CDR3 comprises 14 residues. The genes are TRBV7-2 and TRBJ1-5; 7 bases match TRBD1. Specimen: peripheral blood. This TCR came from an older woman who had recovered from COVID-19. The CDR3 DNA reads TGTGCCAGCAGCTTGCACAGGGGCGGACAGCCCCAGCATTTT. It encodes CASSLHRGGQPQHF.